This TCR beta chain came from a study of blood T cells in healthy people across ages. Details on this clonotype: Antigen unknown.

Looked up from germline, CDR1 is MNHNS and CDR2 is SASEGT. Trimming took 3 bases from V and 2 from J; bases not matched to a gene: 8. This CDR3 is 17 amino acids long. Broader study findings: Per million T cells, TCR beta diversity dropped roughly linearly as age increased.

Sample-barcoded 5' priming and a J-beta primer mix drove a second PCR of about 7 to 12 cycles. From the 5' RACE reads, TCRdb called clonotypes with MiXCR, one entry per CDR3 protein. The sample consists of 1.5 million to 2 million distinct CDR3 sequences, approximately 39% of them appearing once. This TCR was sampled from a human donor in good health. The rearrangement uses TRBV6-1 and TRBJ2-3; TRBD2 aligns across 10 bases. Sample: blood. This CDR3 reads CASSESLTSGYTDTQYF. The CDR3 region has the DNA TGTGCCAGCAGTGAGAGTTTGACTAGCGGGTACACAGATACGCAGTATTTT.